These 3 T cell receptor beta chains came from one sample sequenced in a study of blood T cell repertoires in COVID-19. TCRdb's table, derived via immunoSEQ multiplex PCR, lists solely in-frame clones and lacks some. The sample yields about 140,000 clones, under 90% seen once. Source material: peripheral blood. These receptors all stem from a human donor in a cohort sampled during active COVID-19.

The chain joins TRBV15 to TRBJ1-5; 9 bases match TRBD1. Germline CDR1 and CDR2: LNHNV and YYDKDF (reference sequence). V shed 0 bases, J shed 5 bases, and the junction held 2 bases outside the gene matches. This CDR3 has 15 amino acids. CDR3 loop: CATSRDGDRDQPQHF. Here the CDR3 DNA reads TGTGCCACCAGCAGAGATGGGGACAGGGATCAGCCCCAGCATTTT.

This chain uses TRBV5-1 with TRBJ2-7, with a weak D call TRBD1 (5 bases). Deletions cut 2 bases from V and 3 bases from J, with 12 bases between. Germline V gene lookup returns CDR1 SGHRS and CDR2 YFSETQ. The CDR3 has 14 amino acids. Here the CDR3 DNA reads TGCGCCAGCAGCTTCTCCAGGCAGGGCTACGAGCAGTACTTC. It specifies CASSFSRQGYEQYF.

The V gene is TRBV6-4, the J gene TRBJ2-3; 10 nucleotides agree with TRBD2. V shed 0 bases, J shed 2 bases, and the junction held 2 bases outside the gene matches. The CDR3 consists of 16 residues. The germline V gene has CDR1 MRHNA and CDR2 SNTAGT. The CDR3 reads CASSDSSGGATDTQYF. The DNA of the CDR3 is TGTGCCAGCAGTGACTCGAGCGGGGGGGCCACAGATACGCAGTATTTT.